The clone carrying this TCR beta chain was seen a few times. With V trimmed by 0 bases and J by 2 bases, 1 base remained unmatched. Germline CDR1 SGHRS, CDR2 YFSETQ. This CDR3 comprises 14 residues. For the second PCR, which ran for about 7 to 11 cycles, a sample-barcoded 5' primer and a J-beta primer mix were used. In TCRdb, the 5' RACE reads were re-called with MiXCR into one record per CDR3 protein. The table lists more than 700,000 distinct CDR3 sequences, roughly 50% of them singletons. This specimen comes from a study of blood T cells in healthy people across ages. The sample, about 9.2 milliliters of peripheral blood, was drawn from each donor.

The clonotype originates from a man aged 80 or over in good health. The rearrangement uses TRBV5-1 and TRBJ2-5, with 7 bases fitting TRBD1. Sequenced: blood. The CDR3 is CASSLGDSQETQYF. For the CDR3, the DNA is TGCGCCAGCAGCTTGGGGGACAGTCAAGAGACCCAGTACTTC.